This T cell receptor (beta chain) was retrieved from a study of PD-1 and CTLA-4 blockade in melanoma. The CDR3 spans 17 residues. Deletions cut 3 bases from V and 2 bases from J, with 15 bases between. Germline loops: CDR1 KGHDR, CDR2 SFDVKD. Here immunoSEQ multiplex PCR was the method, and the copy in TCRdb shows in-frame clones only, minus some. The sample consists of about 32,000 clones, about nine tenths of them appearing once. The table lists this clone with a few counts. The chain carries TRBV24-1 and TRBJ2-2; D unclear. This receptor was obtained from a human donor with melanoma. Sequenced here: CD8+ T cells from peripheral blood, sampled from a patient given anti-PD-1 treatment. The CDR3 sequence: CATSDSEVNPNTGELFF. The CDR3 DNA sequence: TGTGCCACCAGTGATAGCGAGGTAAACCCTAACACCGGGGAGCTGTTTTTT.